This T cell receptor beta chain was found in a study of blood T cell repertoires in COVID-19. Study background: There were acute and convalescent COVID-19 samples, and they came from the United States, Italy and Spain. The analysed material was cDNA or gDNA that came from T cells, B-cell-depleted T cells, or PBMCs.

This CDR3 spans 16 amino acids. With 5 bases clipped from V and 10 bases from J, the junction kept 13 bases outside the gene matches. CDR1 is MGHRA, CDR2 YSYEKL, per germline. Seattle-derived patients entered the study during active infection and were followed longitudinally. Libraries were prepared by immunoSEQ multiplex PCR; TCRdb keeps only in-frame clonotypes and omits some of them. The table lists roughly 60,000 clones, about two thirds of them singletons, with 4.5% to 5% in the top ten. The sequence derives from a woman in her seventies with COVID-19, enrolled during active disease. The material sequenced was peripheral blood. The chain is built from TRBV4-1 and TRBJ2-1, with TRBD2 matching over 11 bases. Here the CDR3 DNA reads TGCGCCAGCAGCTTCCGGACTAGCGGGCCTCTTGCGGAGCAGTTCTTC. It specifies CASSFRTSGPLAEQFF.